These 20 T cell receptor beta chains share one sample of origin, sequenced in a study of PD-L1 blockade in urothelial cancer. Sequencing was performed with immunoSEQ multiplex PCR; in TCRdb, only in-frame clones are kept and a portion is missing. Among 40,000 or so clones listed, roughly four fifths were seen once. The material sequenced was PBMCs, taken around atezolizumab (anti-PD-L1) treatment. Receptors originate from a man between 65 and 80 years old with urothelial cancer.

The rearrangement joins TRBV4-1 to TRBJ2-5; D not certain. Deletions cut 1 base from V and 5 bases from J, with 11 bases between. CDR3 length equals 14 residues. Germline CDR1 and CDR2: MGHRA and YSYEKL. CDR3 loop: CASSQGVSMETQYF. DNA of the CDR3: TGCGCCAGCAGCCAAGGGGTTAGCATGGAGACCCAGTACTTC.

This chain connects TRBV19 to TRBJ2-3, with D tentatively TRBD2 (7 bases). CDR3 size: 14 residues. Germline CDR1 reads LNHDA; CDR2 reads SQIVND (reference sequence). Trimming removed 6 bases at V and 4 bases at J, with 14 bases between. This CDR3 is CASSHREGADTQYF. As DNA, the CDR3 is TGTGCCAGTAGCCACAGGGAGGGAGCAGATACGCAGTATTTT.

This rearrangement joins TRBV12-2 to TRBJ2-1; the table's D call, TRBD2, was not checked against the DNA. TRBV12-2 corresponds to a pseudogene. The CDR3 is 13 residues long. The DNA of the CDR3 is TGTGCAAGTCGGACTAGCGGGTTCCATGAGCAGTTCTTC. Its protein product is CASRTSGFHEQFF.

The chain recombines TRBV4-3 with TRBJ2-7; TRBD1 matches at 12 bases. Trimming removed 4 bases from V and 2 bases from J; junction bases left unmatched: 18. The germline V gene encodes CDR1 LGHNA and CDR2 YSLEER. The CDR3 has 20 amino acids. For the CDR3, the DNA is TGCGCCAGCAGCCGCGGAATCCGGGACAGGGGGCGTCCGATCGCCTACGAGCAGTACTTC. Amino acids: CASSRGIRDRGRPIAYEQYF.

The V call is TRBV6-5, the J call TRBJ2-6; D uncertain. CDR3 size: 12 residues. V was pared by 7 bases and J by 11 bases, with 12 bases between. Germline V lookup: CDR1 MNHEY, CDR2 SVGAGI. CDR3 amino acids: CASTGSGDVLTF. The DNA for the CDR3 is TGTGCCAGCACCGGGTCCGGAGACGTCCTGACTTTC.

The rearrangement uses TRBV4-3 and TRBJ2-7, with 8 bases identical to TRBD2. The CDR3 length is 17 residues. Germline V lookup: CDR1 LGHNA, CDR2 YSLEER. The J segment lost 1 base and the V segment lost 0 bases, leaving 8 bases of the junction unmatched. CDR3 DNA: TGCGCCAGCAGCCAAGATACGAGCGGGAGAGCTTCCTACGAGCAGTACTTC. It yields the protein CASSQDTSGRASYEQYF.

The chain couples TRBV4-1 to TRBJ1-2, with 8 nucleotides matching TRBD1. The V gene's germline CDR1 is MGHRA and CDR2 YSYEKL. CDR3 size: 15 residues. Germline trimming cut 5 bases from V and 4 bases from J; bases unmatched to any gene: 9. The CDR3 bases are TGCGCCAGCAGCTTCCGGACAGGGCCAGTCTATGGCTACACCTTC. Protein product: CASSFRTGPVYGYTF.

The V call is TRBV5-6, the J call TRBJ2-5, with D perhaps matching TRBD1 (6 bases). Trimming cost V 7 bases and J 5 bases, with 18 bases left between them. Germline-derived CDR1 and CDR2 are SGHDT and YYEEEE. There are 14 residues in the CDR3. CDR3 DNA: TGTGCCAGCGGCCGAGGGGGAGCAGTGGAGACCCAGTACTTC. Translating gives CASGRGGAVETQYF.

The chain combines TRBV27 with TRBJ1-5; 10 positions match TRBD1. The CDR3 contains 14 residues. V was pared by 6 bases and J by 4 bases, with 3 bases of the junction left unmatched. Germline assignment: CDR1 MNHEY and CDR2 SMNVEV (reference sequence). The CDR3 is CASRRTGGNQPQHF. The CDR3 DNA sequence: TGTGCCAGCAGGCGGACAGGGGGGAATCAGCCCCAGCATTTT.

The CDR3 nucleotides read TGTGCCTGGAGTGTACTGAGGGGGCCTGAAGCTTTCTTT. This sequence encodes CAWSVLRGPEAFF. The rearrangement uses TRBV30 and TRBJ1-1; 7 bases are shared with TRBD1. Germline V gene data show CDR1 as GTSNPN and CDR2 as SVGIG (reference sequence). The CDR3 is 13 amino acids. The V segment lost 0 bases and the J segment 6 bases; nucleotides outside the gene matches: 4.

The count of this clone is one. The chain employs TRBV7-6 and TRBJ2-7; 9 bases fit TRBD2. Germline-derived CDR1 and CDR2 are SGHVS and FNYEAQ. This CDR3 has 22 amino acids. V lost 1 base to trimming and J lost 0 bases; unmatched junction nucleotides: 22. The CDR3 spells CASSLEAPEALRRGGTSYEQYF. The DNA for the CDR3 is TGTGCCAGCAGCTTAGAGGCGCCCGAAGCTTTGAGGCGGGGGGGGACCTCCTACGAGCAGTACTTC. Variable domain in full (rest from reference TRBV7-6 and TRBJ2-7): GAGVSQSPRYKVTKRGQDVALRCDPISGHVSLYWYRQALGQGPEFLTYFNYEAQQDKSGLPNDRFSAERPEGSISTLTIQRTEQRDSAMYRCASSLEAPEALRRGGTSYEQYFGPGTRLTVT.

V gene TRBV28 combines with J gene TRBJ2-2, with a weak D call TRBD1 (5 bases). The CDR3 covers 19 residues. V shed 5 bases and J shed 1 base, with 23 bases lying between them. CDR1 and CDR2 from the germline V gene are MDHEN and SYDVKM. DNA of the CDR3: TGTGCCAGCAGTAGGGGTGACCCATCGAGCACACGGAACACCGGGGAGCTGTTTTTT. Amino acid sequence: CASSRGDPSSTRNTGELFF.

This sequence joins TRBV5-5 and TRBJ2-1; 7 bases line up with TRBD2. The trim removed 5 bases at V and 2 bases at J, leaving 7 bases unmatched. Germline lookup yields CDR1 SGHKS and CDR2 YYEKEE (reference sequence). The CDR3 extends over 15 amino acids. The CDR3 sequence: CASSLGGRPYNEQFF. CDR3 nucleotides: TGTGCCAGCAGTCTGGGAGGGAGACCCTACAATGAGCAGTTCTTC.

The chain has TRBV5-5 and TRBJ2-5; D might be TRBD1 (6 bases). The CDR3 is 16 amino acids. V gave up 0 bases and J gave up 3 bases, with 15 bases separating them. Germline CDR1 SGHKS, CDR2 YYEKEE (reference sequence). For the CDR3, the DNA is TGTGCCAGCAGCTTGGAGGTCGGACAGCCTAAAGAGACCCAGTACTTC. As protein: CASSLEVGQPKETQYF.

CDR3 DNA: TGTGCCAGCAGCTTAAGACTATTGGGGACCCAGTACTTC. It specifies CASSLRLLGTQYF. J is TRBJ2-5 and V is TRBV7-8, with a possible D match to TRBD2 (5 bases). The germline gives CDR1 SGHVS, CDR2 FQNEAQ. The CDR3 is 13 residues long. Trimming removed 2 bases at V and 7 bases at J, with 11 bases between.

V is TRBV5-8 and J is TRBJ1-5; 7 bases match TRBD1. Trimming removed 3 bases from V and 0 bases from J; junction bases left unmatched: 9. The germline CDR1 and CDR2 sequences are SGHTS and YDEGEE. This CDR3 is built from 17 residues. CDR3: CASSSGQQVYSNQPQHF. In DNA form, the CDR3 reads TGTGCCAGCAGCTCGGGACAGCAAGTTTATAGCAATCAGCCCCAGCATTTT.

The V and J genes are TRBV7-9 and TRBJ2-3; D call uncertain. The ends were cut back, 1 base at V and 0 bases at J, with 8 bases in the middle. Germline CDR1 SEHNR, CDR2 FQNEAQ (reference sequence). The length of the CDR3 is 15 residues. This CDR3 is CASSLGARSTDTQYF. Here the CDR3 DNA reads TGTGCCAGCAGCTTAGGAGCTAGGAGCACAGATACGCAGTATTTT.

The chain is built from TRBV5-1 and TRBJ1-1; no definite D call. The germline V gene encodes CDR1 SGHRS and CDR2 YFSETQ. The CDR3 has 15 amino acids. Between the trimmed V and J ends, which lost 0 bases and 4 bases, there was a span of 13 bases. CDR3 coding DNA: TGCGCCAGCAGCTTGGACGGGTCTTTGGGCACTGAAGCTTTCTTT. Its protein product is CASSLDGSLGTEAFF.

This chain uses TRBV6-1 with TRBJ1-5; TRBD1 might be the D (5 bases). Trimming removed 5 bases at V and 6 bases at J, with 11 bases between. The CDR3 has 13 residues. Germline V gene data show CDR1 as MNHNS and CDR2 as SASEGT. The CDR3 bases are TGTGCCAGCAGTCCCTCCAGGGCTCAGCCCCAGCATTTT. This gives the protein CASSPSRAQPQHF.

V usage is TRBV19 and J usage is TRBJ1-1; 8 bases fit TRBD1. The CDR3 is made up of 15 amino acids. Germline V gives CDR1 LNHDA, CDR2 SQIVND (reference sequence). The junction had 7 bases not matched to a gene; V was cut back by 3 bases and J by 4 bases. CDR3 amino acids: CASSIFRGQSTEAFF. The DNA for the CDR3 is TGTGCCAGTAGTATCTTCAGGGGGCAGAGCACTGAAGCTTTCTTT. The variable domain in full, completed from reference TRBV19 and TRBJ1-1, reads DGGITQSPKYLFRKEGQNVTLSCEQNLNHDAMYWYRQDPGQGLRLIYYSQIVNDFQKGDIAEGYSVSREKKESFPLTVTSAQKNPTAFYLCASSIFRGQSTEAFFGQGTRLTVV.